These 26 T cell receptor beta chains originate from one sample sequenced in a study of early T cells in non-severe SARS-CoV-2 infection. MiXCR, run by TCRdb on the 5' RACE reads, gives a single entry per CDR3 protein. The data hold roughly 60,000 distinct CDR3 sequences, with under 8% observed a single time. Source: whole blood, taken at baseline. All receptors come from an adult who was a healthcare worker with PCR-confirmed SARS-CoV-2 infection or an uninfected control (not recorded which).

This clonotype has more than one count but fewer than ten. At one boundary the junction diverges from the germline segment, which might be a read error. CDR3 sequence reads: CASTRLLGYQGTQYF. The DNA of the CDR3 is TGTGCCAGCACTAGACTCCTAGGGTATCAAGGGACCCAGTACTTC. The chain recombines TRBV7-9 with TRBJ2-5; D unresolved. This CDR3 region has 15 residues. The germline gives CDR1 SEHNR, CDR2 FQNEAQ (reference sequence).

This clonotype was counted at least ten times. V is TRBV7-8 and J is TRBJ2-7; 7 nucleotides agree with TRBD1. This CDR3 has 15 amino acids. Germline V gives CDR1 SGHVS, CDR2 FQNEAQ. V shed 0 bases, J shed 5 bases, and the junction held 7 bases outside the gene matches. This chain's CDR3 is CASSLAGRGFHEQYF. The CDR3 DNA follows: TGTGCCAGCAGCTTAGCGGGCAGGGGGTTTCACGAGCAGTACTTC.

This clonotype was seen at least ten times. The chain carries TRBV6-5 and TRBJ2-1; D not certain. Trimming removed 5 bases from V and 5 bases from J, with 13 bases in between. The germline CDR1 and CDR2 sequences are MNHEY and SVGAGI. The CDR3 is 14 residues long. CDR3 loop: CASSPRTADNEQFF. In DNA form, the CDR3 reads TGTGCCAGCAGTCCTAGGACGGCTGACAATGAGCAGTTCTTC.

This chain links TRBV7-9 with TRBJ1-1; 7 bases map to TRBD1. Trimming took 4 bases from V and 2 from J; bases not matched to a gene: 4. This CDR3 has 14 residues. The germline gives CDR1 SEHNR, CDR2 FQNEAQ (reference sequence). CDR3 coding DNA: TGTGCCAGCAGCTCGCAGGGGGTAAACACTGAAGCTTTCTTT. Translation: CASSSQGVNTEAFF. The full variable domain, in which reference TRBV7-9 and TRBJ1-1 provide the parts outside the CDR3, is DTGVSQNPRHKITKRGQNVTFRCDPISEHNRLYWYRQTLGQGPEFLTYFQNEAQLEKSRLLSDRFSAERPKGSFSTLEIQRTEQGDSAMYLCASSSQGVNTEAFFGQGTRLTVV.

A few counts support this clonotype. This chain joins TRBV7-2 and TRBJ2-7; D is uncertain. CDR1 is SGHTA and CDR2 is FQGNSA in the germline V gene. The CDR3 has 14 residues. V lost 5 bases, J lost 3 bases, and 14 bases lay in between. The CDR3, as DNA: TGTGCCAGCAGCCCCGGATTCCCGAACTACGAGCAGTACTTC. This encodes CASSPGFPNYEQYF.

The table lists this clonotype with many counts. V usage is TRBV3-1 and J usage is TRBJ1-5; D call uncertain. Looked up from germline, CDR1 is LGHDT and CDR2 is YNNKEL (reference sequence). V was pared by 4 bases and J by 6 bases, with 13 bases between. The CDR3 has 14 residues. The CDR3 region is CASSPNSRGQPQHF. CDR3 in DNA: TGTGCCAGCAGCCCCAACTCCCGGGGTCAGCCCCAGCATTTT.

Many counts were recorded for this clonotype. The CDR3 DNA reads as TGTGCCAGCAGCTGGACCGGGGGCAGGACTGAAGCTTTCTTT. Its translation: CASSWTGGRTEAFF. This chain connects TRBV5-6 to TRBJ1-1; TRBD1 is a possible D gene (6 bases). The germline V and J ends were trimmed by 3 bases and 5 bases, with 14 bases remaining between them. Looked up from germline, CDR1 is SGHDT and CDR2 is YYEEEE. The CDR3 has 14 residues.

This chain connects TRBV7-2 to TRBJ2-5; weak D call: TRBD1 (5 bases). Trimming pared 2 bases from V and 5 bases from J, leaving 12 bases between. Germline CDR1 SGHTA, CDR2 FQGNSA. CDR3 length: 14 amino acids. CDR3 protein: CASSLRRGRETQYF. The CDR3 DNA is TGTGCCAGCAGCTTACGTAGGGGCAGGGAGACCCAGTACTTC. Full variable domain (rest looked up from reference TRBV7-2 and TRBJ2-5): GAGVSQSPSNKVTEKGKDVELRCDPISGHTALYWYRQSLGQGLEFLIYFQGNSAPDKSGLPSDRFSAERTGGSVSTLTIQRTQQEDSAVYLCASSLRRGRETQYFGPGTRLLVL.

This clonotype was observed at least ten times. The CDR3 reads CASGTGMNQPQHF. The CDR3 nucleotides are TGTGCCAGCGGGACAGGGATGAATCAGCCCCAGCATTTT. The genes are TRBV10-3 and TRBJ1-5; 9 nucleotides line up with TRBD1. Germline V gives CDR1 ENHRY, CDR2 SYGVKD. This CDR3 contains 13 residues. J gave up 4 bases and V 10 bases, and 5 bases lay outside the gene matches.

A note on this clonotype: A much larger clone lies one base from this, so it may be a read error. The rearrangement links TRBV28 to TRBJ1-3, with 7 positions matching TRBD1. The CDR3 runs 15 residues. Germline assignment: CDR1 MDHEN and CDR2 SYDVKM. V dropped 7 bases and J dropped 6; count of bases not matched to a gene: 12. CDR3 bases: TGTGCCAGCACCTTTTTGTCAGGGGGTACAAACACCATATATTTT. Protein: CASTFLSGGTNTIYF.

This clonotype was observed at least ten times. The chain couples TRBV7-6 to TRBJ2-1, with 9 positions matching TRBD2. This CDR3 spans 19 amino acids. CDR1 and CDR2 (germline): SGHVS, FNYEAQ. The V segment lost 5 bases and the J segment 5 bases; nucleotides outside the gene matches: 19. The chain's CDR3 is CASSHQVAGEIKRNNEQFF. The CDR3, as DNA: TGTGCCAGCAGCCACCAAGTAGCGGGGGAGATTAAACGCAACAATGAGCAGTTCTTC.

This chain links TRBV10-3 with TRBJ2-7; D gene unclear. The length of the CDR3 is 13 residues. Between the trimmed V and J ends, which lost 0 bases and 5 bases, there was a span of 8 bases. Per the germline V gene, CDR1 is ENHRY and CDR2 is SYGVKD. In DNA, the CDR3 is TGTGCCATCAGTGAGTCTTACCCCCACGAGCAGTACTTC. Its protein is CAISESYPHEQYF.

This clonotype was observed at least ten times. The rearrangement links TRBV6-1 to TRBJ1-2; no clear D. Germline-derived CDR1 and CDR2 are MNHNS and SASEGT. The germline V and J ends were trimmed by 2 bases and 3 bases, with 10 bases remaining between them. The CDR3 contains 14 residues. The CDR3 coding sequence is TGTGCCAGCAGTGAAATGGTTGGGGACTATGGCTACACCTTC. It translates to CASSEMVGDYGYTF.

CDR3 nucleotide sequence: TGTGCCAGCAGTGGGGACACCATTTCCGGCGAGCAGTACTTC. Encoded protein: CASSGDTISGEQYF. The rearrangement joins TRBV21-1 to TRBJ2-7; TRBD1 reflects the table's D call only, with no check against the DNA. TRBV21-1 is a known pseudogene. The CDR3 runs to 14 residues.

At least ten counts were recorded for this clonotype. The chain is built from TRBV28 and TRBJ1-5; D is unresolved. In germline, CDR1 is MDHEN, CDR2 SYDVKM. Trimming cost V 2 bases and J 3 bases, with 14 bases left between them. There are 16 residues in the CDR3. CDR3 protein: CASSLPPGGLNQPQHF. The CDR3 nucleotides read TGTGCCAGCAGTTTACCCCCCGGCGGACTCAATCAGCCCCAGCATTTT. Complete variable domain (other parts from reference TRBV28 and TRBJ1-5): DVKVTQSSRYLVKRTGEKVFLECVQDMDHENMFWYRQDPGLGLRLIYFSYDVKMKEKGDIPEGYSVSREKKERFSLILESASTNQTSMYLCASSLPPGGLNQPQHFGDGTRLSIL.

This clonotype was found many times. The chain couples TRBV6-6 to TRBJ2-2, with D uncertain. CDR1 and CDR2 from the germline V gene are MNHNY and SVGAGI (reference sequence). The CDR3 is 14 amino acids. With 3 bases removed from V and 5 bases from J, the gap between germline ends came to 10 bases. The DNA of the CDR3 is TGTGCCAGCAGTTATTCACACGGAACCGGGGAGCTGTTTTTT. It is translated as CASSYSHGTGELFF.

In its sample, this clonotype was seen many times. V and J are TRBV20-1 and TRBJ2-3; tentative D call: TRBD1 (5 bases). Germline V gene sequence: CDR1 DFQATT, CDR2 SNEGSKA (reference sequence). CDR3 size: 15 residues. The V and J ends lost 0 bases and 1 base respectively, with 11 bases between them. The CDR3 DNA reads TGCAGTGCTAGAGATATGGGGCCCGGCACAGATACGCAGTATTTT. Protein product: CSARDMGPGTDTQYF.

This clonotype appeared many times. The V gene is TRBV11-2, the J gene TRBJ2-3; D gene unclear. Deletions cut 5 bases from V and 2 bases from J, with 8 bases between. Looked up from germline, CDR1 is SGHAT and CDR2 is FQNNGV. This CDR3 is 13 amino acids long. This CDR3 is CASSNLHTDTQYF. The CDR3 DNA reads TGTGCCAGCAGCAACTTGCACACAGATACGCAGTATTTT.

This clonotype was detected only a few times. The CDR3 DNA is TGTGCCTGGAGTTTCGGCAGGGGTCTGCCCAAAAACATTCAGTACTTC. Residues: CAWSFGRGLPKNIQYF. The gene calls are TRBV30 and TRBJ2-4, with TRBD1 as a possible D gene (6 bases). Germline V gene lookup returns CDR1 GTSNPN and CDR2 SVGIG (reference sequence). This CDR3 contains 16 residues. V lost 2 bases and J 2 bases, leaving 16 bases between the germline ends.

The chain recombines TRBV20-1 with TRBJ1-4, with no clear D. Germline assignment: CDR1 DFQATT and CDR2 SNEGSKA (reference sequence). This CDR3 is 14 amino acids long. The V end lost 0 bases, the J end lost 4 bases, and 9 bases lay between the germline ends. The DNA of the CDR3 is TGCAGTGCTAGAGACCTACAGAGTAATGAAAAACTGTTTTTT. Protein product: CSARDLQSNEKLFF.

This sequence joins TRBV10-2 and TRBJ2-1; 8 bases are a match to TRBD2. The CDR3 runs 11 residues. Per germline, CDR1 WSHSY and CDR2 SAAADI. V dropped 8 bases and J dropped 10; count of bases not matched to a gene: 4. The CDR3 region has the DNA TGCGCCAGCTCTAGCGGGCCGGAGCAGTTCTTC. Translation: CASSSGPEQFF.

This CDR3 reads CASSPGTGRNEQFF. CDR3 nucleotide sequence: TGTGCCAGCTCACCTGGGACAGGGAGGAATGAGCAGTTCTTC. The chain carries TRBV18 and TRBJ2-1, with 9 bases lining up with TRBD1. The CDR3 loop spans 14 amino acids. CDR1 is KGHSH, CDR2 LQKENI, per germline. With V trimmed by 3 bases and J by 7 bases, 4 bases remained unmatched.

This clonotype was recorded a few times. The chain joins TRBV20-1 to TRBJ2-3, with D maybe TRBD2 (7 bases). The V end lost 7 bases, the J end lost 2 bases, and 22 bases lay between the germline ends. The CDR3 runs 16 residues. In germline, CDR1 is DFQATT, CDR2 SNEGSKA (reference sequence). The CDR3 sequence: CSVILASGGYTDTQYF. The CDR3 DNA sequence: TGCAGTGTCATCCTAGCTTCGGGGGGCTACACAGATACGCAGTATTTT.

The chain combines TRBV6-5 with TRBJ2-1; D ambiguous. Germline V gene lookup returns CDR1 MNHEY and CDR2 SVGAGI. The CDR3 covers 15 residues. Trimming left V 2 bases short and J 3 bases short, with 11 bases between. The CDR3, as DNA: TGTGCCAGCAGTTACCAGGATGGGGTCTACAATGAGCAGTTCTTC. Encoded protein: CASSYQDGVYNEQFF.

V usage is TRBV29-1 and J usage is TRBJ1-2; perhaps TRBD1 as D (6 bases). Germline V CDR1 and CDR2: SQVTM, ANQGSEA. CDR3 length: 13 amino acids. V was cut by 6 bases and J by 6 bases, with 17 bases left in between. CDR3: CSVLPRAGDGYTF. DNA of the CDR3: TGCAGCGTCCTCCCCCGGGCAGGGGATGGCTACACCTTC. The full variable domain, in which reference TRBV29-1 and TRBJ1-2 provide the parts outside the CDR3, is SAVISQKPSRDICQRGTSLTIQCQVDSQVTMMFWYRQQPGQSLTLIATANQGSEATYESGFVIDKFPISRPNLTFSTLTVSNMSPEDSSIYLCSVLPRAGDGYTFGSGTRLTVV.

This clonotype was seen repeatedly, ten times or more. This chain joins TRBV7-9 and TRBJ1-1; D possibly corresponds to TRBD1 (5 bases). In germline, CDR1 is SEHNR, CDR2 FQNEAQ (reference sequence). This CDR3 is 14 amino acids long. Trimming removed 2 bases from V and 0 bases from J, with 7 bases in between. CDR3 protein: CASSLQGLNTEAFF. The CDR3 DNA follows: TGTGCCAGCAGCTTACAGGGCTTGAACACTGAAGCTTTCTTT. The full variable domain, completed using reference TRBV7-9 and TRBJ1-1, is DTGVSQNPRHKITKRGQNVTFRCDPISEHNRLYWYRQTLGQGPEFLTYFQNEAQLEKSRLLSDRFSAERPKGSFSTLEIQRTEQGDSAMYLCASSLQGLNTEAFFGQGTRLTVV.